Each of the 30 T cell receptor beta chains below was sequenced from the same sample in a study of blood T cell repertoires in COVID-19. TCRdb's table, derived via immunoSEQ multiplex PCR, lists solely in-frame clones and lacks some. The table has a few hundred thousand clones, over 70% seen once. Specimen: peripheral blood. Every receptor here comes from a woman in her 70s with acute or convalescent COVID-19.

V gene TRBV7-8 combines with J gene TRBJ1-4; the match to TRBD1 covers 7 bases. In germline, CDR1 is SGHVS, CDR2 FQNEAQ. J gave up 0 bases and V 5 bases, and 9 bases lay outside the gene matches. CDR3 length: 17 residues. CDR3 nucleotide sequence: TGTGCCAGCAGCCCTTCTGACAGGGCCGCAACTAATGAAAAACTGTTTTTT. It specifies CASSPSDRAATNEKLFF.

This clone was observed once. The chain combines TRBV5-4 with TRBJ1-2, with D possibly being TRBD1 (5 bases). CDR1 is SGHNT, CDR2 YYREEE, per germline (reference sequence). The CDR3 covers 13 residues. V was clipped by 3 bases and J by 1 base, with 7 bases between them. DNA of the CDR3: TGTGCCAGCAGCTCTCAGGGTAACTATGGCTACACCTTC. Translated: CASSSQGNYGYTF. Supplemented by reference TRBV5-4 and TRBJ1-2, the full variable domain reads ETGVTQSPTHLIKTRGQQVTLRCSSQSGHNTVSWYQQALGQGPQFIFQYYREEENGRGNFPPRFSGLQFPNYSSELNVNALELDDSALYLCASSSQGNYGYTFGSGTRLTVV.

The chain combines TRBV6-1 with TRBJ1-1; D uncertain. Germline-derived CDR1 and CDR2 are MNHNS and SASEGT. The CDR3 is 16 residues long. Deletions cut 1 base from V and 0 bases from J, with 12 bases between. The CDR3 loop reads CASSEGGGRLNTEAFF. The CDR3 region has the DNA TGTGCCAGCAGTGAAGGAGGTGGCAGATTGAACACTGAAGCTTTCTTT.

On this clone itself: This same CDR3 is encoded by further DNA sequences in the sample. The chain links TRBV3-1 (or the pseudogene TRBV3-2) to TRBJ2-3, with TRBD2 identical over 8 bases. The CDR3 has 15 residues. The germline V gene encodes CDR1 LGHDT and CDR2 YNNKEL (reference sequence). The J segment lost 1 base and the V segment lost 1 base, leaving 1 base of the junction unmatched. In nucleotides, the CDR3 is TGTGCCAGCAGCCAAGGAGCGGGGGGCACAGATACGCAGTATTTT. Its translation: CASSQGAGGTDTQYF.

The chain joins TRBV4-1 to TRBJ2-2; D remains ambiguous. Trimming pared 4 bases from V and 3 bases from J, leaving 15 bases between. The CDR3 runs to 16 residues. CDR1 MGHRA and CDR2 YSYEKL come from the germline V gene. CDR3 bases: TGCGCCAGCAGCCGAGCCCCTAACGTGTACACCGGGGAGCTGTTTTTT. Its translation is CASSRAPNVYTGELFF.

The chain joins TRBV6-2 or TRBV6-3 to TRBJ2-2; 7 bases are a match to TRBD1. This CDR3 spans 14 amino acids. J gave up 6 bases and V 6 bases, and 7 bases lay outside the gene matches. The germline V gene has CDR1 MNHEY and CDR2 SVGEGT. DNA of the CDR3: TGTGCCAGCAGCCAGACAGGGAGCGCCGGGGAGCTGTTTTTT. It encodes CASSQTGSAGELFF.

This clone was observed a handful of times. The V call is TRBV7-8, the J call TRBJ2-3; 7 nucleotides agree with TRBD1. The CDR3 loop spans 15 amino acids. The V gene's germline CDR1 is SGHVS and CDR2 FQNEAQ. The ends lost 2 bases at V and 3 bases at J; junction bases unmatched: 5. The CDR3 nucleotides are TGTGCCAGCAGCTTACGAGACAGGGCGACAGATACGCAGTATTTT. It specifies CASSLRDRATDTQYF.

The chain combines TRBV14 with TRBJ2-7, with D perhaps matching TRBD2 (5 bases). The CDR3 consists of 13 residues. CDR1 and CDR2 (germline): SGHDN, FVKESK. V shed 9 bases and J shed 3 bases, with 15 bases lying between them. CDR3: CARDGGGDYEQYV. The CDR3 DNA sequence: TGTGCCAGGGATGGAGGAGGAGACTACGAGCAGTACGTC.

This rearrangement joins TRBV9 to TRBJ2-5; D ambiguous. The V end was cut by 0 bases, the J end by 5 bases, with 5 bases between. Germline V gene sequence: CDR1 SGDLS, CDR2 YYNGEE. The length of the CDR3 is 12 residues. DNA for the CDR3: TGTGCCAGCAGCGTAGACGGGGAGACCCAGTACTTC. This sequence encodes CASSVDGETQYF. Based on the CDR3 plus reference TRBV9 and TRBJ2-5, the full variable domain is DSGVTQTPKHLITATGQRVTLRCSPRSGDLSVYWYQQSLDQGLQFLIQYYNGEERAKGNILERFSAQQFPDLHSELNLSSLELGDSALYFCASSVDGETQYFGPGTRLLVL.

This clone was seen a few times. The chain joins TRBV21-1 to TRBJ1-1; the table's D call, TRBD1, has no DNA check behind it. TRBV21-1 is deemed a pseudogene. This CDR3 has 18 residues. The CDR3 protein is CASSPALGDRVPRTEAFF. CDR3 nucleotides: TGTGCCAGCAGCCCCGCCCTGGGGGACAGGGTTCCCCGCACTGAAGCTTTCTTT.

The rearrangement uses TRBV19 and TRBJ2-4; D is ambiguous. The germline V and J ends were trimmed by 6 bases and 7 bases, with 7 bases remaining between them. This CDR3 contains 11 residues. The germline V gene encodes CDR1 LNHDA and CDR2 SQIVND (reference sequence). CDR3 bases: TGTGCCAGTAGCCGGTGGAACATTCAGTACTTC. This codes for CASSRWNIQYF.

V and J are TRBV25-1 and TRBJ1-5; 11 bases fit TRBD1. The germline V gene encodes CDR1 MGHDK and CDR2 SYGVNS. Trimming at V came to 6 bases and at J to 3 bases, leaving 7 bases not matched to a gene. The CDR3 length is 16 residues. CDR3 region: CASSPGQGGFNQPQHF. CDR3 in DNA: TGTGCCAGCAGCCCGGGACAGGGGGGCTTCAATCAGCCCCAGCATTTT.

V usage is TRBV5-1 and J usage is TRBJ1-5, with D perhaps matching TRBD1 (5 bases). CDR3 length: 14 residues. CDR1 is SGHRS, CDR2 YFSETQ, per germline. Trimming took off 0 bases at V and 4 bases at J, with 8 bases between the two ends. DNA for the CDR3: TGCGCCAGCAGCTTGGGGGGCTTAAATCAGCCCCAGCATTTT. It is translated as CASSLGGLNQPQHF.

This chain joins TRBV9 and TRBJ1-2; 8 positions agree with TRBD1. J lost 2 bases, V lost 6 bases, and 6 bases had no gene match. This CDR3 is built from 14 residues. Per germline, CDR1 SGDLS and CDR2 YYNGEE. The CDR3 is CASNSQGANYGYTF. The CDR3 bases are TGTGCCAGCAATAGCCAGGGGGCCAACTATGGCTACACCTTC.

The rearrangement joins TRBV24-1 to TRBJ2-5; D is possibly TRBD1 (5 bases). The V gene's germline CDR1 is KGHDR and CDR2 SFDVKD. This CDR3 region has 15 residues. The germline V and J ends were trimmed by 4 bases and 1 base, with 12 bases remaining between them. CDR3 bases: TGTGCCACCAGTGACCCTACAGGCTTCCAAGAGACCCAGTACTTC. This codes for CATSDPTGFQETQYF.

The V gene is TRBV7-2, the J gene TRBJ2-7; tentatively, D is TRBD2 (5 bases). The CDR3 length is 16 residues. Deletions cut 3 bases from V and 2 bases from J, with 17 bases between. Germline V CDR1 and CDR2: SGHTA, FQGNSA. DNA of the CDR3: TGTGCCAGCAGCTTCCTAGCCCTCGTAGATCCCTACGAGCAGTACTTC. As protein: CASSFLALVDPYEQYF.

This chain connects TRBV30 to TRBJ1-6; D unresolved. Germline CDR1 is GTSNPN and CDR2 is SVGIG (reference sequence). Trimming pared 3 bases from V and 4 bases from J, leaving 13 bases between. The CDR3 has 15 residues. CDR3 region: CAWRMMEGYNSPLHF. CDR3 nucleotides: TGTGCCTGGAGGATGATGGAGGGTTATAATTCACCCCTCCACTTT. Together with reference TRBV30 and TRBJ1-6, the CDR3 gives the full variable domain: SQTIHQWPATLVQPVGSPLSLECTVEGTSNPNLYWYRQAAGRGLQLLFYSVGIGQISSEVPQNLSASRPQDRQFILSSKKLLLSDSGFYLCAWRMMEGYNSPLHFGNGTRLTVT.

The chain employs TRBV5-3 and TRBJ2-5; 7 bases agree with TRBD2. Being an ORF, TRBV5-3 has a function that is uncertain. The CDR3 totals 17 residues. V lost 0 bases, J lost 0 bases, and 8 bases stayed unmatched. The DNA for the CDR3 is TGTGCCAGAAGCTTGGTACGCGCGGGGGAGGACCAAGAGACCCAGTACTTC. This translates into CARSLVRAGEDQETQYF.

This clone was counted between two and nine times. The V and J genes are TRBV25-1 and TRBJ1-3; D is possibly TRBD1 (6 bases). V shed 3 bases and J shed 0 bases, with 9 bases lying between them. The CDR3 contains 15 residues. In germline, CDR1 is MGHDK, CDR2 SYGVNS. This chain's CDR3 is CASSETGRSGNTIYF. CDR3 bases: TGTGCCAGCAGTGAGACAGGACGCTCTGGAAACACCATATATTTT.

As DNA, the CDR3 is TGTGCCAGCAGTTACTTTTCAGGGGGCGGATACAATGAGCAGTTCTTC. Amino acid sequence: CASSYFSGGGYNEQFF. The V gene is TRBV6-2 or TRBV6-3, the J gene TRBJ2-1; 8 bases are shared with TRBD1. The CDR3 loop spans 16 amino acids. Germline loops: CDR1 MNHEY, CDR2 SVGEGT. The trim removed 1 base at V and 4 bases at J, leaving 6 bases unmatched.

This chain links TRBV6-5 with TRBJ2-7, with 10 bases matching TRBD1. Unmatched junction bases numbered 10, after V lost 5 bases and J lost 6 bases. The CDR3 is 15 residues long. Per germline, CDR1 MNHEY and CDR2 SVGAGI. CDR3 nucleotides: TGTGCCAGCAGTACCTCGGGACAGGGGACTCTCGAGCAGTACTTC. Translating it yields CASSTSGQGTLEQYF.

The rearrangement links TRBV30 to TRBJ1-1; TRBD1 matches 9 bases. The length of the CDR3 is 15 residues. Germline trimming cut 2 bases from V and 5 bases from J; bases unmatched to any gene: 9. Germline CDR1 reads GTSNPN; CDR2 reads SVGIG (reference sequence). As DNA, the CDR3 is TGTGCCTGGAGTCCAGGACAGGGGTTTATAACTGAAGCTTTCTTT. Its translation: CAWSPGQGFITEAFF.

The chain uses TRBV5-1 and TRBJ1-2, with D perhaps matching TRBD1 (5 bases). Trimming shortened V by 3 bases and J by 4 bases, and 19 bases separated the two germline ends. This CDR3 region has 16 residues. Per germline, CDR1 SGHRS and CDR2 YFSETQ. Here the CDR3 reads CASSSNPTGRVYGYTF. The CDR3 nucleotides read TGCGCCAGCAGCTCCAACCCCACGGGCAGGGTCTATGGCTACACCTTC.

V is TRBV5-3 and J is TRBJ2-7; 7 bases agree with TRBD2. TRBV5-3 qualifies as an ORF whose function is uncertain. After removal of 4 bases from V and 2 bases from J, the junction contained 12 bases not matched to a gene. This CDR3 is built from 16 residues. Here the CDR3 reads CARSGGDPLRAYEQYF. CDR3 nucleotide sequence: TGTGCCAGAAGCGGGGGGGACCCCCTTAGGGCCTACGAGCAGTACTTC.

This chain joins TRBV2 and TRBJ2-5; 10 bases fit TRBD2. V lost 2 bases and J lost 5; bases outside the gene matches: 8. This CDR3 region has 16 residues. Looked up from germline, CDR1 is SNHLY and CDR2 is FYNNEI. The CDR3 spells CASSERWLAGAETQYF. The CDR3 DNA reads TGTGCCAGCAGTGAAAGATGGCTAGCGGGGGCGGAGACCCAGTACTTC.

CDR3 loop: CASSPIGLASQETQYF. Here the CDR3 DNA reads TGTGCCAGCAGCCCGATAGGCCTAGCGAGTCAAGAGACCCAGTACTTC. The rearrangement joins TRBV7-9 to TRBJ2-5; possibly TRBD2 for D (6 bases). Trimming pared 5 bases from V and 2 bases from J, leaving 18 bases between. This CDR3 comprises 16 residues. Germline assignment: CDR1 SEHNR and CDR2 FQNEAQ (reference sequence).

V gene TRBV6-2 or TRBV6-3 combines with J gene TRBJ2-5; no clear D. Trimming took 6 bases from V and 5 from J, leaving 13 bases between them. The length of the CDR3 is 13 residues. Per germline, CDR1 MNHEY and CDR2 SVGEGT. Here the CDR3 DNA reads TGTGCCAGCAGCCTCCCCTTCGAGGAGACCCAGTACTTC. Its protein product is CASSLPFEETQYF.

The genes are TRBV6-2 or TRBV6-3 and TRBJ2-3, with a weak D call TRBD1 (6 bases). CDR1 and CDR2 from the germline V gene are MNHEY and SVGEGT. There are 13 residues in the CDR3. With 7 bases removed from V and 4 bases from J, the gap between germline ends came to 12 bases. This CDR3 reads CASTPTGSDTQYF. CDR3 nucleotides: TGTGCCAGCACCCCCACAGGGTCAGATACGCAGTATTTT.

The CDR3 loop reads CASSKTGSTDTQYF. DNA of the CDR3: TGTGCCAGCAGCAAAACCGGTAGCACAGATACGCAGTATTTT. The genes are TRBV21-1 and TRBJ2-3; TRBD2 was called by the table and not checked on the DNA. TRBV21-1 counts as a pseudogene. The CDR3 is 14 residues long.

The chain is built from TRBV11-2 and TRBJ2-7; weak D call: TRBD2 (5 bases). There are 13 residues in the CDR3. The ends were cut back, 4 bases at V and 6 bases at J, with 13 bases in the middle. The germline CDR1 and CDR2 sequences are SGHAT and FQNNGV. The CDR3 sequence is CASSSARGLEQYF. The CDR3 DNA is TGTGCCAGCAGCTCGGCCCGAGGGCTCGAGCAGTACTTC.